These 20 T cell receptor beta chains were all obtained from the same sample, sequenced in a study of blood T cell repertoires in COVID-19. Produced via immunoSEQ multiplex PCR; TCRdb's table is partial and in-frame only. The sample shows 150,000 to 200,000 clones, 90% of them seen only once. What was sequenced was peripheral blood. All receptors derive from a man over 45 with acute or convalescent COVID-19.

The count of this clone is one. The J gene is TRBJ2-1, the V gene TRBV28, with 7 bases lining up with TRBD2. The CDR3 is 14 amino acids. CDR1 MDHEN and CDR2 SYDVKM come from the germline V gene. V trimming: 3 bases; J trimming: 7 bases; junction bases outside the gene matches: 6. CDR3 DNA sequence: TGTGCCAGCAGTTTCGGAGCGGGACTGAATGAGCAGTTCTTC. Residues: CASSFGAGLNEQFF.

The chain combines TRBV19 with TRBJ1-1, with D perhaps matching TRBD1 (5 bases). Germline CDR1 reads LNHDA; CDR2 reads SQIVND (reference sequence). CDR3 length: 15 residues. V gave up 4 bases and J gave up 6 bases, with 18 bases separating them. In DNA, the CDR3 is TGTGCCAGTAGTACCTCGACCCTGGGAGGGGCTGAAGCTTTCTTT. It is translated as CASSTSTLGGAEAFF.

The chain is built from TRBV25-1 and TRBJ1-6; the match to TRBD1 covers 8 bases. The CDR3 sequence is 15 residues long. CDR1 and CDR2 (germline): MGHDK, SYGVNS. The trim removed 8 bases at V and 7 bases at J, leaving 10 bases unmatched. The CDR3 bases are TGTGCCAGCCAAACCTCTCAGGGGGCAAATTCACCCCTCCACTTT. It is translated as CASQTSQGANSPLHF.

CDR3 in DNA: TGTGCCAGCAGCCTGACTAGCGGGAACACCGGGGAGCTGTTTTTT. It specifies CASSLTSGNTGELFF. The gene calls are TRBV6-6 and TRBJ2-2; 9 positions agree with TRBD2. The CDR3 is made up of 15 amino acids. Germline V gene sequence: CDR1 MNHNY, CDR2 SVGAGI (reference sequence). Trimming at V came to 6 bases and at J to 1 base, leaving 3 bases not matched to a gene.

The rearrangement joins TRBV7-9 to TRBJ2-6, with TRBD1 as a possible D gene (5 bases). CDR1 is SEHNR, CDR2 FQNEAQ, per germline (reference sequence). V lost 2 bases, J lost 3 bases, and 14 bases lay in between. The CDR3 runs to 17 residues. The CDR3 loop is CASSLRARDNGANVLTF. The CDR3 bases are TGTGCCAGCAGCTTACGTGCCAGGGATAATGGGGCCAACGTCCTGACTTTC. Filled out from reference TRBV7-9 and TRBJ2-6, the complete variable domain reads DTGVSQNPRHKITKRGQNVTFRCDPISEHNRLYWYRQTLGQGPEFLTYFQNEAQLEKSRLLSDRFSAERPKGSFSTLEIQRTEQGDSAMYLCASSLRARDNGANVLTFGAGSRLTVL.

The chain recombines TRBV7-9 with TRBJ2-5; D might be TRBD2 (5 bases). V was trimmed by 7 bases and J by 2 bases, leaving 11 bases between them. Germline V gives CDR1 SEHNR, CDR2 FQNEAQ (reference sequence). The CDR3 covers 13 residues. The CDR3 DNA follows: TGTGCCAGCATCGGAGGAAAACAAGAGACCCAGTACTTC. Translation gives CASIGGKQETQYF.

The V and J genes are TRBV29-1 and TRBJ1-4, with a possible D match to TRBD1 (6 bases). V lost 6 bases, J lost 3 bases, and 11 bases lay in between. CDR1 SQVTM and CDR2 ANQGSEA come from the germline V gene. This CDR3 region has 13 residues. CDR3 in DNA: TGCAGCGTCGGACAGCCTTCTAATGAAAAACTGTTTTTT. This encodes CSVGQPSNEKLFF. Variable domain in full (rest from reference TRBV29-1 and TRBJ1-4): SAVISQKPSRDICQRGTSLTIQCQVDSQVTMMFWYRQQPGQSLTLIATANQGSEATYESGFVIDKFPISRPNLTFSTLTVSNMSPEDSSIYLCSVGQPSNEKLFFGSGTQLSVL.

J is TRBJ2-1 and V is TRBV19; 9 bases fit TRBD1. In germline, CDR1 is LNHDA, CDR2 SQIVND (reference sequence). V lost 6 bases and J lost 5; bases outside the gene matches: 8. The CDR3 runs to 15 residues. Here the CDR3 DNA reads TGTGCCAGTAGGTCCGGGACAGGGAATGACAATGAGCAGTTCTTC. Amino acids: CASRSGTGNDNEQFF.

CDR3 DNA: TGTGCCAGCAGCTTATACGGCGACCGGGGAGCCTACGAGCAGTACTTC. Its translation: CASSLYGDRGAYEQYF. The chain links TRBV5-6 to TRBJ2-7, with a tentative D call TRBD2 (5 bases). The CDR3 length is 16 residues. Germline CDR1 SGHDT, CDR2 YYEEEE. V was pared by 2 bases and J by 2 bases, with 17 bases between.

Only one count was recorded for this clone. J is TRBJ2-5 and V is TRBV5-5; 7 bases align to TRBD1. The CDR3 is made up of 16 amino acids. V gave up 4 bases and J gave up 0 bases; unmatched junction bases: 9. Germline V gene lookup returns CDR1 SGHKS and CDR2 YYEKEE (reference sequence). CDR3 sequence: CASSQGQEIHQETQYF. In DNA form, the CDR3 reads TGTGCCAGCAGCCAAGGACAGGAGATACACCAAGAGACCCAGTACTTC.

The chain is built from TRBV21-1 and TRBJ2-3; the DNA was not used to check the table's D call, TRBD2. TRBV21-1 is designated a pseudogene. CDR3 length: 15 residues. The DNA for the CDR3 is TGTGCCAGCAGCAGCCGGGGAGGGGTGACAGATACGCAGTATTTT. Protein product: CASSSRGGVTDTQYF.

V and J are TRBV7-8 and TRBJ1-5, with a weak D call TRBD1 (5 bases). Germline loops: CDR1 SGHVS, CDR2 FQNEAQ. The CDR3 totals 16 residues. V lost 1 base and J lost 1, with 11 bases in between. In DNA, the CDR3 is TGTGCCAGCAGCTTAGAGTTCGGGGGAAGCAATCAGCCCCAGCATTTT. Translating it yields CASSLEFGGSNQPQHF.

The chain couples TRBV30 to TRBJ1-3; no clear D gene. V was trimmed by 2 bases and J by 3 bases, leaving 5 bases between them. CDR1 GTSNPN and CDR2 SVGIG come from the germline V gene (reference sequence). CDR3 length: 12 amino acids. The CDR3 DNA reads as TGTGCCTGGAGTCCCGGTGGAAACACCATATATTTT. Its translation is CAWSPGGNTIYF.

This chain joins TRBV18 and TRBJ2-7; 12 bases fit TRBD1. The CDR3 totals 16 residues. Losses at the gene ends were 6 bases for V and 7 bases for J; bases not matched to a gene: 13. Per germline, CDR1 KGHSH and CDR2 LQKENI. In nucleotides, the CDR3 is TGTGCCAGCTCCCCCACTCCGGGACAGGGGGCAAGGGAGCAGTACGTC. This translates into CASSPTPGQGAREQYV.

The V and J genes are TRBV7-9 and TRBJ2-3; possible D gene TRBD1, 6 bases. CDR3 length: 13 amino acids. CDR1 is SEHNR, CDR2 FQNEAQ, per germline (reference sequence). Trimming pared 7 bases from V and 4 bases from J, leaving 12 bases between. The CDR3 DNA reads TGTGCCAGCAACACCGCAGGGGCAGATACGCAGTATTTT. It yields the protein CASNTAGADTQYF. Full variable domain (remainder filled in from reference TRBV7-9 and TRBJ2-3): DTGVSQNPRHKITKRGQNVTFRCDPISEHNRLYWYRQTLGQGPEFLTYFQNEAQLEKSRLLSDRFSAERPKGSFSTLEIQRTEQGDSAMYLCASNTAGADTQYFGPGTRLTVL.

The chain combines TRBV18 with TRBJ1-6; tentatively, D is TRBD1 (5 bases). The CDR3 is 15 residues long. V lost 3 bases and J lost 1, with 7 bases in between. Germline loops: CDR1 KGHSH, CDR2 LQKENI. CDR3 DNA sequence: TGTGCCAGCTCACCTGGGGCATCCTATAATTCACCCCTCCACTTT. Protein product: CASSPGASYNSPLHF. Together with reference TRBV18 and TRBJ1-6, the CDR3 gives the full variable domain: NAGVMQNPRHLVRRRGQEARLRCSPMKGHSHVYWYRQLPEEGLKFMVYLQKENIIDESGMPKERFSAEFPKEGPSILRIQQVVRGDSAAYFCASSPGASYNSPLHFGNGTRLTVT.

Of note for this clone: At one end the junction does not follow the germline gene, possibly because of a read error. The rearrangement uses TRBV11-2 and TRBJ2-1; perhaps TRBD2 as D (6 bases). In germline, CDR1 is SGHAT, CDR2 FQNNGV. This CDR3 has 11 amino acids. CDR3 residues: CASSRGGEPFF. The CDR3 DNA reads TGTGCCAGCAGCCGCGGCGGGGAGCCGTTCTTC.

This sequence joins TRBV28 and TRBJ2-3; TRBD1 agrees at 11 bases. The CDR3 totals 16 residues. The V and J ends lost 6 bases and 3 bases, in that order; junction bases with no gene match: 8. Germline-derived CDR1 and CDR2 are MDHEN and SYDVKM. The CDR3 region is CASSTPGQGETDTQYF. The CDR3 DNA reads as TGTGCCAGCAGCACACCGGGACAGGGGGAAACAGATACGCAGTATTTT.

V gene TRBV24-1 combines with J gene TRBJ1-2; 11 bases line up with TRBD1. This CDR3 region has 14 residues. CDR1 is KGHDR and CDR2 is SFDVKD in the germline V gene. The ends lost 3 bases at V and 7 bases at J; junction bases unmatched: 3. The CDR3 DNA follows: TGTGCCACCAGTGATATGGGACAGGGGGGTGGCTACACCTTC. It encodes CATSDMGQGGGYTF.

V is TRBV5-8 and J is TRBJ2-3, with unresolved D. The length of the CDR3 is 14 residues. The germline V gene encodes CDR1 SGHTS and CDR2 YDEGEE. The V and J ends lost 9 bases and 3 bases respectively, with 17 bases between them. CDR3 amino acids: CATNLALETDTQYF. The CDR3 DNA is TGTGCCACCAACCTGGCTTTGGAGACAGATACGCAGTATTTT. Full variable domain (outside the CDR3, taken from reference TRBV5-8 and TRBJ2-3): EAGVTQSPTHLIKTRGQQATLRCSPISGHTSVYWYQQALGLGLQFLLWYDEGEERNRGNFPPRFSGRQFPNYSSELNVNALELEDSALYLCATNLALETDTQYFGPGTRLTVL.